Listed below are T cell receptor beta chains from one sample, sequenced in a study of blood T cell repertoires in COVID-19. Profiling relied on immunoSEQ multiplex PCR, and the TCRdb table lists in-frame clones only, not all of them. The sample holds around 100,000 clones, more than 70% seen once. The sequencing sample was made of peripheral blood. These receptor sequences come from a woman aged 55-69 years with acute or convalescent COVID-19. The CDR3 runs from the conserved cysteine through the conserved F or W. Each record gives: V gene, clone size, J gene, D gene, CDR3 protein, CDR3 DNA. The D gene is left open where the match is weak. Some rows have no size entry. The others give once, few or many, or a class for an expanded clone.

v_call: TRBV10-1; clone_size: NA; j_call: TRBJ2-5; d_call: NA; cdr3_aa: CASSEFVGSETQYF; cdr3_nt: TGCGCCAGCAGTGAATTCGTCGGGAGCGAGACCCAGTACTTC
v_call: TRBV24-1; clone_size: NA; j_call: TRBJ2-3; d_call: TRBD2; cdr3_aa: CATSGTSKPDTQYF; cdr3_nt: TGTGCCACGAGCGGGACTAGCAAGCCAGATACGCAGTATTTT
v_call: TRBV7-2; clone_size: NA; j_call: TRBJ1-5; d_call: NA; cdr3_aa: CASSPYFGQPQHF; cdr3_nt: TGTGCCAGCAGCCCATATTTCGGTCAGCCCCAGCATTTT
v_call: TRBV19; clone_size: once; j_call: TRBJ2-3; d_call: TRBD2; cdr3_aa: CASRTSGKTDTQYF; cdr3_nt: TGTGCCAGTAGAACTAGCGGGAAGACAGATACGCAGTATTTT
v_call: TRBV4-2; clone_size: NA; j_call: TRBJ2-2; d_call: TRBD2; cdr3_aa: CASSQDETSGRVGELFF; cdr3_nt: TGTGCCAGCAGCCAAGATGAGACTAGCGGGAGGGTCGGGGAGCTGTTTTTT
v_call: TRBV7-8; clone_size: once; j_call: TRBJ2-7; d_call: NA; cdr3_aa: CASSPDLKTYEQYF; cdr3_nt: TGTGCCAGCAGCCCCGATCTAAAAACCTACGAGCAGTACTTC
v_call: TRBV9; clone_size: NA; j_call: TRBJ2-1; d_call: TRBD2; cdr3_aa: CASSRGTSNEQFF; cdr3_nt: TGTGCCAGCAGTCGCGGGACTAGCAATGAGCAGTTCTTC
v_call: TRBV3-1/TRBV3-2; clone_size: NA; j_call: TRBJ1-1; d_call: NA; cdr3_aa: CASSLHLEAEAFF; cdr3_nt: TGTGCCAGCAGCCTACATCTAGAGGCTGAAGCTTTCTTT
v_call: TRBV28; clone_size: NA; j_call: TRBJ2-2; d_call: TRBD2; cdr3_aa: CASSLGALAEPLAGELFF; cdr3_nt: TGTGCCAGCAGTTTAGGGGCACTAGCGGAGCCTCTTGCCGGGGAGCTGTTTTTT
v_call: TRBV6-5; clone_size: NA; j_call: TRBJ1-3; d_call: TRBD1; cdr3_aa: CASSWDSFSGNTIYF; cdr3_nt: TGTGCCAGCAGTTGGGACAGCTTCTCTGGAAACACCATATATTTT
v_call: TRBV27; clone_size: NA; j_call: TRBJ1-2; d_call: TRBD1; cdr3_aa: CASSLSGDRGWVVRGYTF; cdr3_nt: TGTGCCAGCAGTTTATCCGGCGACAGGGGATGGGTAGTTCGTGGCTACACCTTC
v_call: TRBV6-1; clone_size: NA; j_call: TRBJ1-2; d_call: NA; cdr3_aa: CASSEERRSPYGYTF; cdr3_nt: TGTGCCAGCAGTGAAGAGCGCCGTTCCCCCTATGGCTACACCTTC
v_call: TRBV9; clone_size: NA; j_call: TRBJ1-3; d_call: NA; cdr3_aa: CASSQTGRENTIYF; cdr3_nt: TGTGCCAGCAGCCAAACAGGGAGGGAAAACACCATATATTTT
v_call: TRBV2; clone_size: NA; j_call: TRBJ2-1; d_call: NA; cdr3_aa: CASSNNEQFF; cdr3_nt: TGTGCCAGCAGCAACAATGAGCAGTTCTTC
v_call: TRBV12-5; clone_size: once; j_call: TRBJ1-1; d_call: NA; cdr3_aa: CASAFNTEAFF; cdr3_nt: TGTGCTAGTGCCTTCAACACTGAAGCTTTCTTT